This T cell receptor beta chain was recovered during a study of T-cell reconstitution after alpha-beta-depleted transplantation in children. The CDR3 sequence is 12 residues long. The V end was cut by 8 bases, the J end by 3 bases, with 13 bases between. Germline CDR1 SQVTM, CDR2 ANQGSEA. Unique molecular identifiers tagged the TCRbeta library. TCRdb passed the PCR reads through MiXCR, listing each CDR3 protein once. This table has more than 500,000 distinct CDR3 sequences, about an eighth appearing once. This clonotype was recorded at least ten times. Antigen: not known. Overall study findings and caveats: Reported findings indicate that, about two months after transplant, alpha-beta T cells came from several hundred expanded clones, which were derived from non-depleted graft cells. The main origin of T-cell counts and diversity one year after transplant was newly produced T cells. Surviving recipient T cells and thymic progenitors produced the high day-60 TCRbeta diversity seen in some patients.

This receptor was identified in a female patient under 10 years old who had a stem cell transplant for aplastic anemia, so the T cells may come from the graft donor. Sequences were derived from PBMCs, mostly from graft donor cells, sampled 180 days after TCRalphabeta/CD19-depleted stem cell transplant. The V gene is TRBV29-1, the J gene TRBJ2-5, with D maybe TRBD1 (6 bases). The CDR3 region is CSLQQGKETQYF. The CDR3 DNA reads TGCAGCCTCCAACAGGGTAAAGAGACCCAGTACTTC.